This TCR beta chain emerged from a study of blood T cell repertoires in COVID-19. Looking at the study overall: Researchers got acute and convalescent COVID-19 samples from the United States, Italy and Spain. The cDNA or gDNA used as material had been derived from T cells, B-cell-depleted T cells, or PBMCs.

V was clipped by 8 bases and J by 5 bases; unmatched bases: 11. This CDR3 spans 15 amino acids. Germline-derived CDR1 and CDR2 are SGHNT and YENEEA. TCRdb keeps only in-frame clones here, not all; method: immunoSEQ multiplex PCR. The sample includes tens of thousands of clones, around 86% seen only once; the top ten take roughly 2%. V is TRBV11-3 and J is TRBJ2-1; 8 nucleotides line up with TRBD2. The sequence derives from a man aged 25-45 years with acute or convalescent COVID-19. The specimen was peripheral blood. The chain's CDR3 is CASSLRSLADNEQFF. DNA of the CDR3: TGTGCCAGCTCTCTCCGGTCACTAGCGGACAATGAGCAGTTCTTC.